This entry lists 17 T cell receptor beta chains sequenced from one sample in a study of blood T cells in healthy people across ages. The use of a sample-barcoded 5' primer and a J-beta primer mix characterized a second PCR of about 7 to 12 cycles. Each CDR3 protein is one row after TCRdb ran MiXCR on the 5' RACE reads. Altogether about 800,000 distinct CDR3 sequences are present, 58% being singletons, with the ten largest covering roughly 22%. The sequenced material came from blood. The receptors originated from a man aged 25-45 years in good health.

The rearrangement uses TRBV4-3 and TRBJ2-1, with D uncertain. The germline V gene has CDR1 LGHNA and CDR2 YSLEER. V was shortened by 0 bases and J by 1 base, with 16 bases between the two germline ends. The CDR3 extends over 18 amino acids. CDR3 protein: CASSQDSGSLRSYNEQFF. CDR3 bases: TGCGCCAGCAGCCAAGATTCGGGCTCCCTGAGATCCTACAATGAGCAGTTCTTC.

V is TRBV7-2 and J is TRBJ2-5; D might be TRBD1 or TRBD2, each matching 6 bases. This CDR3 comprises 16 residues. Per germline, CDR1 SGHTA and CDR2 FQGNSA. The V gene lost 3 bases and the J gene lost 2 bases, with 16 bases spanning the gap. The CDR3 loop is CASSLESGAGQETQYF. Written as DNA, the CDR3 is TGTGCCAGCAGCTTGGAGTCGGGGGCTGGTCAAGAGACCCAGTACTTC.

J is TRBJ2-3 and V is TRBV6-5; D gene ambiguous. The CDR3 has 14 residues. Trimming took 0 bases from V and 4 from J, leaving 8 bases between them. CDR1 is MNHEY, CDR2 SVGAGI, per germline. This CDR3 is CASSYSMSADTQYF. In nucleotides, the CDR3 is TGTGCCAGCAGTTACTCGATGAGTGCAGATACGCAGTATTTT.

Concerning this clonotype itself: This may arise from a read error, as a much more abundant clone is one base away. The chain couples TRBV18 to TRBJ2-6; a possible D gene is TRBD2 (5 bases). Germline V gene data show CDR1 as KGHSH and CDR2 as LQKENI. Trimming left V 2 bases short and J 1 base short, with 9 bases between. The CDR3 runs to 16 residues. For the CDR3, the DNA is TGTGCCAGCTCACCAGGAGGATTGTCTGGGGCCAACGTCCTGACTTTC. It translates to CASSPGGLSGANVLTF.

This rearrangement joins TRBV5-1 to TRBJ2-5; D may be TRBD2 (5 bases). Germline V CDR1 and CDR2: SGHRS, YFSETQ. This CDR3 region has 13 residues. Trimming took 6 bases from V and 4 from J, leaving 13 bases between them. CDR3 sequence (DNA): TGCGCCAGCAAAGCGGTTAGCAGAGAGACCCAGTACTTC. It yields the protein CASKAVSRETQYF.

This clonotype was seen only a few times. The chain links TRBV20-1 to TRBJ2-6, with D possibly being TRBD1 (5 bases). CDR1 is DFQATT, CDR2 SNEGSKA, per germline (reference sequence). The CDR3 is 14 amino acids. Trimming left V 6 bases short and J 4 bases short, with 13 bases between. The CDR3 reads CSANAGYGANVLTF. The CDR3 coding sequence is TGCAGTGCGAACGCAGGGTACGGGGCCAACGTCCTGACTTTC.

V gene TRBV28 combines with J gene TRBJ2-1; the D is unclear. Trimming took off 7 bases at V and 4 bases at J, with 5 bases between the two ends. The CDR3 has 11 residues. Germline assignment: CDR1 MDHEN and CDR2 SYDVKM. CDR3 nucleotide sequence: TGTGCCAGCACCAAGTACAATGAGCAGTTCTTC. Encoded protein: CASTKYNEQFF.

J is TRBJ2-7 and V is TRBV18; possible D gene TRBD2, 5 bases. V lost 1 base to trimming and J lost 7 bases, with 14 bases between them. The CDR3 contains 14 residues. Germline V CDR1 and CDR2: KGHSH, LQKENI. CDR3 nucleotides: TGTGCCAGCTCACCACAGAGGACGGGGATGGAGCAGTACTTC. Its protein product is CASSPQRTGMEQYF.

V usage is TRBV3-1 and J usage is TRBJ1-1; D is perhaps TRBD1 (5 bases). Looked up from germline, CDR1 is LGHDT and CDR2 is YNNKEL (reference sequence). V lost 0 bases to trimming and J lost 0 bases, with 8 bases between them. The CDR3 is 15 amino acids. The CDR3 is CASSQDGALNTEAFF. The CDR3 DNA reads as TGTGCCAGCAGCCAAGATGGGGCCTTGAACACTGAAGCTTTCTTT.

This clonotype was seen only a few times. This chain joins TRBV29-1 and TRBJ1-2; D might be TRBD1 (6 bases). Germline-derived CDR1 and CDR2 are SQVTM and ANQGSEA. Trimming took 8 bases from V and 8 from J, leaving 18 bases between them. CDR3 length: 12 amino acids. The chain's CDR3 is CSTWEGGTGYTF. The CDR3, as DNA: TGCAGCACCTGGGAGGGGGGGACGGGCTACACCTTC.

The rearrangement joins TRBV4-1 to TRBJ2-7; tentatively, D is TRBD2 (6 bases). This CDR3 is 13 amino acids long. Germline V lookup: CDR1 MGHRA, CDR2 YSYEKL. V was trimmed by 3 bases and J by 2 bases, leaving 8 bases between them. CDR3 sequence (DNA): TGCGCCAGCAGCCATGGGGAGGCCTACGAGCAGTACTTC. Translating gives CASSHGEAYEQYF.

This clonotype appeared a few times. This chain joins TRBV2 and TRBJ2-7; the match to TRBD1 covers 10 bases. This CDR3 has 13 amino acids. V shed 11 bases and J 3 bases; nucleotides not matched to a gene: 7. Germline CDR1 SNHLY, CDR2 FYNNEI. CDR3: CADARDRGYEQYF. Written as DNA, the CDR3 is TGTGCCGACGCCCGGGACAGGGGCTACGAGCAGTACTTC.

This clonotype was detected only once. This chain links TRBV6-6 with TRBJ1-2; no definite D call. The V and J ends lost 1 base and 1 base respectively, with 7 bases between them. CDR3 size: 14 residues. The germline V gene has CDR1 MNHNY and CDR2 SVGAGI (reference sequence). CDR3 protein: CASSYLSINYGYTF. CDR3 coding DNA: TGTGCCAGCAGTTACTTGTCCATTAACTATGGCTACACCTTC.

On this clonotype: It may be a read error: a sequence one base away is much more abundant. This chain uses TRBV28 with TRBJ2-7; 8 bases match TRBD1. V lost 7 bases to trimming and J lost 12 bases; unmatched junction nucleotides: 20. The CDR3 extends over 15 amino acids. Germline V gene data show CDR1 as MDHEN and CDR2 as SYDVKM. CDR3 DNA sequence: TGTGCCAGCAAACTCTTACAGGGGGGCAAAAACATTCGGTACTTC. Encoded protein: CASKLLQGGKNIRYF.

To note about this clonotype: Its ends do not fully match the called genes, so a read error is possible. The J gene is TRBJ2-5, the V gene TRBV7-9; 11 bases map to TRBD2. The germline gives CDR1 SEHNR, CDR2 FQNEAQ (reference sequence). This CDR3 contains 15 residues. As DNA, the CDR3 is TGTGCCAACAGCCCGGGGACTAGCGGAGGGGAGACCCAGTACTTC. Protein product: CANSPGTSGGETQYF.

This chain's CDR3 is CASSSGTPRRENIQYF. In DNA form, the CDR3 reads TGTGCCAGCAGCTCCGGGACTCCACGTCGGGAAAACATTCAGTACTTC. The chain carries TRBV7-6 and TRBJ2-4; perhaps TRBD2 as D (6 bases). Germline V gene lookup returns CDR1 SGHVS and CDR2 FNYEAQ. There are 16 residues in the CDR3. The V end was cut by 4 bases, the J end by 5 bases, with 18 bases between.

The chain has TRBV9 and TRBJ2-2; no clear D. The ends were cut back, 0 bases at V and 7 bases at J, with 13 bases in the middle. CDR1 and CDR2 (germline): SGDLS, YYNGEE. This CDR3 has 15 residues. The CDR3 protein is CASSVAVESSGELFF. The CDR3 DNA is TGTGCCAGCAGCGTAGCCGTGGAGTCTAGCGGGGAGCTGTTTTTT.